This T cell receptor (beta chain) was identified in a study of STAT5B mutations in CD4+ large granular lymphocyte leukemia. Overall study: Among healthy controls, a particular HLA allele went with more CDR3 'QG' motifs.

A note on this clone: The target antigen is unknown.

Here immunoSEQ multiplex PCR was the method, and the copy in TCRdb shows in-frame clones only, minus some. The data contain some 33,000 clones, around 74% of them singletons. J gave up 2 bases and V 4 bases, and 1 base lay outside the gene matches. Germline values: CDR1 ENHRY, CDR2 SYGVKD. The CDR3 is 13 amino acids. Findings and caveats of the study: Main leukemic clonotypes were patient-specific, but about 25% appeared at low frequency elsewhere. Top patient clones used TRBV06 genes more often: 8/27 versus 2/35 in controls. CD4-sorted patient repertoires seemed more clonal than healthy CD4+ repertoires.

V gene TRBV10-3 combines with J gene TRBJ1-1; 7 bases agree with TRBD1. Sequencing was carried out using CD4+ T cells from blood buffy coats. The TCR originated in a human donor in good health. CDR3 region: CAISGQGNTEAFF. Here the CDR3 DNA reads TGTGCCATCAGTGGACAGGGCAACACTGAAGCTTTCTTT.